These 16 T cell receptor beta chains share one sample of origin, sequenced in a study of identical twins. TCRdb called the 5' RACE reads again in MiXCR, with one record for every CDR3 protein. The repertoire consists of a few hundred thousand distinct CDR3 sequences, with 12% to 15% occurring once and the leading ten covering roughly 0.43%. These records were also assigned to another study, of yellow fever vaccine responses in identical twins.

The specimen was CD4+ T cells sorted from blood. The origin of the receptors is a woman aged 18-29 years in good health.

This clonotype was counted a few times. This chain joins TRBV5-1 and TRBJ2-1; perhaps TRBD2 as D (6 bases). The CDR3 totals 16 residues. From germline, CDR1 is SGHRS and CDR2 YFSETQ. The V gene lost 0 bases and the J gene lost 7 bases, with 17 bases spanning the gap. In DNA, the CDR3 is TGCGCCAGCAGCTTGGATCTCGGGAGTTTATCAAATGAGCAGTTCTTC. It encodes CASSLDLGSLSNEQFF.

This clonotype occurred a few times. The rearrangement joins TRBV2 to TRBJ1-2, with D perhaps TRBD1 (5 bases). Per the germline V gene, CDR1 is SNHLY and CDR2 is FYNNEI. Trimming removed 8 bases at V and 1 base at J, with 17 bases between. This CDR3 has 15 amino acids. The CDR3 here is CASLPAGQGNYGYTF. CDR3 coding DNA: TGTGCCAGCTTACCCGCGGGTCAGGGTAACTATGGCTACACCTTC.

V usage is TRBV2 and J usage is TRBJ2-4; D is undetermined. Germline V CDR1 and CDR2: SNHLY, FYNNEI. The CDR3 covers 15 residues. Trimming cost V 2 bases and J 2 bases, with 10 bases left between them. The CDR3 DNA is TGTGCCAGCAGTGAAAGGAGTTCTACCAAAAACATTCAGTACTTC. This codes for CASSERSSTKNIQYF.

This clonotype has only a few counts. The chain combines TRBV5-1 with TRBJ2-7; D is unclear. V was cut by 1 base and J by 1 base, with 9 bases left in between. CDR1 and CDR2 (germline): SGHRS, YFSETQ. The CDR3 loop spans 14 amino acids. This chain's CDR3 is CASSLMLISYEQYV. CDR3 sequence (DNA): TGCGCCAGCAGCTTGATGCTGATATCCTACGAGCAGTACGTC.

This clonotype was picked up a small number of times. The V gene is TRBV12-3 or TRBV12-4, the J gene TRBJ1-6; unclear D gene. The CDR3 extends over 15 amino acids. V lost 2 bases and J 6 bases, leaving 11 bases between the germline ends. CDR3 sequence (DNA): TGTGCCAGCAGTTTAACCTCCGGGCTTAATTCACCCCTCCACTTT. Translated: CASSLTSGLNSPLHF.

The chain joins TRBV5-1 to TRBJ2-1, with D perhaps matching TRBD2 (7 bases). The CDR3 length is 15 residues. CDR1 is SGHRS, CDR2 YFSETQ, per germline. Deletions cut 7 bases from V and 0 bases from J, with 14 bases between. The CDR3 bases are TGCGCCAGCGGGGGGGGGGCCCGCTCCTACAATGAGCAGTTCTTC. It is translated as CASGGGARSYNEQFF. The variable domain in full, with the rest retrieved from reference TRBV5-1 and TRBJ2-1, is KAGVTQTPRYLIKTRGQQVTLSCSPISGHRSVSWYQQTPGQGLQFLFEYFSETQRNKGNFPGRFSGRQFSNSRSEMNVSTLELGDSALYLCASGGGARSYNEQFFGPGTRLTVL.

The chain has TRBV20-1 and TRBJ2-7; perhaps TRBD1 as D (6 bases). Germline lookup yields CDR1 DFQATT and CDR2 SNEGSKA (reference sequence). The V gene lost 3 bases and the J gene lost 7 bases, with 22 bases spanning the gap. The CDR3 runs to 15 residues. In DNA, the CDR3 is TGCAGTGCTAGCCGATCGACAGGAGGCATTTTAGAGCAGTACTTC. Its protein is CSASRSTGGILEQYF.

This clonotype showed up just a few times. The chain carries TRBV25-1 and TRBJ2-7, with 11 bases that match TRBD2. The CDR3 consists of 15 residues. Germline values: CDR1 MGHDK, CDR2 SYGVNS. Germline trimming cut 10 bases from V and 0 bases from J; bases unmatched to any gene: 8. The CDR3 spells CATSGLAGHSYEQYV. CDR3 in DNA: TGTGCCACCTCCGGACTAGCGGGCCACTCCTACGAGCAGTACGTC.

At least ten counts were recorded for this clonotype. The J gene is TRBJ2-7, the V gene TRBV29-1; 9 bases agree with TRBD1. Germline V gene data show CDR1 as SQVTM and CDR2 as ANQGSEA. V shed 5 bases, J shed 2 bases, and the junction held 4 bases outside the gene matches. This CDR3 comprises 13 residues. The CDR3 spells CSVTGGTAYEQYF. CDR3 DNA: TGCAGCGTTACAGGGGGCACCGCCTACGAGCAGTACTTC.

This chain joins TRBV5-1 and TRBJ2-7, with 12 bases aligning to TRBD2. The trim removed 0 bases at V and 2 bases at J, leaving 6 bases unmatched. Germline V gene sequence: CDR1 SGHRS, CDR2 YFSETQ. The CDR3 covers 17 residues. The CDR3 nucleotides are TGCGCCAGCAGCTTGGCGGAGACTAGCGGGAGTACCTACGAGCAGTACTTC. Its translation: CASSLAETSGSTYEQYF. Together with reference TRBV5-1 and TRBJ2-7, the CDR3 gives the full variable domain: KAGVTQTPRYLIKTRGQQVTLSCSPISGHRSVSWYQQTPGQGLQFLFEYFSETQRNKGNFPGRFSGRQFSNSRSEMNVSTLELGDSALYLCASSLAETSGSTYEQYFGPGTRLTVT.

In this sample, this clonotype turned up a few times. The chain uses TRBV6-2 or TRBV6-3 and TRBJ1-5, with D possibly TRBD1 on 5 matching bases. Germline-derived CDR1 and CDR2 are MNHEY and SVGEGT. This CDR3 contains 15 residues. With 2 bases removed from V and 3 bases from J, the gap between germline ends came to 11 bases. The CDR3 reads CASSYVQGLNQPQHF. The CDR3, as DNA: TGTGCCAGCAGTTACGTCCAGGGCCTCAATCAGCCCCAGCATTTT.

The genes are TRBV19 and TRBJ1-2; D unclear. The germline CDR1 and CDR2 sequences are LNHDA and SQIVND (reference sequence). The CDR3 is 13 residues long. Trimming pared 3 bases from V and 4 bases from J, leaving 9 bases between. The DNA for the CDR3 is TGTGCCAGTAGTATGAATGTCGTCTATGGCTACACCTTC. Amino acid sequence: CASSMNVVYGYTF. Drawing the rest from reference TRBV19 and TRBJ1-2, the complete variable domain is DGGITQSPKYLFRKEGQNVTLSCEQNLNHDAMYWYRQDPGQGLRLIYYSQIVNDFQKGDIAEGYSVSREKKESFPLTVTSAQKNPTAFYLCASSMNVVYGYTFGSGTRLTVV.

The sample holds a few counts of this clonotype. The rearrangement joins TRBV20-1 to TRBJ2-3, with D perhaps TRBD2 (6 bases). CDR3 length: 16 residues. Germline V gives CDR1 DFQATT, CDR2 SNEGSKA (reference sequence). Deletions cut 6 bases from V and 1 base from J, with 20 bases between. The CDR3 coding sequence is TGCAGTGCGCCTCGGTTGGCGGGGATTGGCACAGATACGCAGTATTTT. It translates to CSAPRLAGIGTDTQYF.

CDR3: CAISGMGQETQYF. The CDR3 DNA follows: TGTGCCATCAGCGGGATGGGACAAGAGACCCAGTACTTC. V gene TRBV10-3 combines with J gene TRBJ2-5; D is possibly TRBD2 (5 bases). Trimming stripped 6 bases from V and 2 bases from J, with 10 bases between. The CDR3 length is 13 residues. Germline loops: CDR1 ENHRY, CDR2 SYGVKD.

J is TRBJ2-7 and V is TRBV19; D possibly corresponds to TRBD1 (6 bases). The germline gives CDR1 LNHDA, CDR2 SQIVND (reference sequence). CDR3 length: 13 residues. Trimming removed 7 bases at V and 6 bases at J, with 16 bases between. CDR3 loop: CASTVNTGTEQYF. For the CDR3, the DNA is TGTGCCAGTACCGTAAACACAGGGACCGAGCAGTACTTC.

The chain uses TRBV6-1 and TRBJ2-1, with 14 bases aligning to TRBD2. Germline V gives CDR1 MNHNS, CDR2 SASEGT. V shed 6 bases, J shed 0 bases, and the junction held 10 bases outside the gene matches. This CDR3 has 19 amino acids. CDR3 DNA sequence: TGTGCCAGCAGCAGCTTCGGACTAGCGGGAGGTAACTCCTACAATGAGCAGTTCTTC. Translating it yields CASSSFGLAGGNSYNEQFF.